The clone carrying this T cell receptor (beta chain) was recorded only once. The sample is drawn from a study of blood T cell repertoires in COVID-19. Study context: There were acute and convalescent COVID-19 samples, and they came from the United States, Italy and Spain. The cDNA or gDNA used as material had been derived from T cells, B-cell-depleted T cells, or PBMCs.

As originally analysed: Estimated nucleated cell counts came from reference gene primer amplification. The protocol was immunoSEQ multiplex PCR, while the TCRdb copy is restricted to in-frame clones and leaves out a portion. The V and J calls and clone size are taken from that table; D and trimming were inferred from the DNA. Of 65,000 to 90,000 clones in the sample, over 80% were seen once. The sequencing sample was made of peripheral blood. The sequence was obtained from a man of 80 years or more with active or convalescent COVID-19.

The CDR3 region is CASSKIDSYEQYF. The DNA of the CDR3 is TGTGCCAGCAGTAAAATAGACAGTTACGAGCAGTACTTC. The V and J genes are TRBV28 and TRBJ2-7; D is possibly TRBD1 (5 bases). This CDR3 comprises 13 residues. V was pared by 5 bases and J by 4 bases, with 12 bases between. Germline V lookup: CDR1 MDHEN, CDR2 SYDVKM.